Shown below are 21 T cell receptor beta chains from a single sample sequenced in a study of CD8 T cells in ankylosing spondylitis. What these receptors recognize is not known. Study-wide results and limits: There was a TCR beta motif, made of 7 or 8 highly homologous variants, that appeared characteristic of ankylosing spondylitis blood.

MiXCR was run by TCRdb on the 5' RACE reads, yielding one entry per CDR3 protein. The table has tens of thousands of distinct CDR3 sequences, about 9% seen once. The sequenced sample was blood, either unsorted or a sorted T cell fraction (not recorded which). These receptors all stem from a male donor with ankylosing spondylitis.

This clonotype was seen a few times. J is TRBJ2-3 and V is TRBV14; D not resolved. Trimming left V 1 base short and J 1 base short, with 3 bases between. Germline assignment: CDR1 SGHDN and CDR2 FVKESK. This CDR3 spans 13 amino acids. This CDR3 reads CASSQVRTDTQYF. Here the CDR3 DNA reads TGTGCCAGCAGCCAAGTGCGCACAGATACGCAGTATTTT. The variable domain in full, with the rest retrieved from reference TRBV14 and TRBJ2-3, is EAGVTQFPSHSVIEKGQTVTLRCDPISGHDNLYWYRRVMGKEIKFLLHFVKESKQDESGMPNNRFLAERTGGTYSTLKVQPAELEDSGVYFCASSQVRTDTQYFGPGTRLTVL.

The J gene is TRBJ2-7, the V gene TRBV7-8, with D perhaps being TRBD1 or TRBD2 (6 bases each). This CDR3 has 17 residues. Looked up from germline, CDR1 is SGHVS and CDR2 is FQNEAQ. V dropped 3 bases and J dropped 4 bases, with 22 bases sitting between them. The CDR3 spells CASSFLPPGEVGYEQYF. DNA for the CDR3: TGTGCCAGCAGCTTCCTGCCCCCAGGGGAGGTCGGGTACGAGCAGTACTTC. The full variable domain, completed using reference TRBV7-8 and TRBJ2-7, is GAGVSQSPRYKVAKRGQDVALRCDPISGHVSLFWYQQALGQGPEFLTYFQNEAQLDKSGLPSDRFFAERPEGSVSTLKIQRTQQEDSAVYLCASSFLPPGEVGYEQYFGPGTRLTVT.

The chain joins TRBV6-1 to TRBJ2-1; D unclear. CDR3 length equals 13 residues. V dropped 5 bases and J dropped 7 bases, with 12 bases sitting between them. The V gene's germline CDR1 is MNHNS and CDR2 SASEGT. The CDR3 here is CASSRLSGNEQFF. In nucleotides, the CDR3 is TGTGCCAGCAGTCGACTGTCTGGGAATGAGCAGTTCTTC.

This clonotype came up a few times. This chain joins TRBV7-2 and TRBJ2-3, with D possibly matching TRBD2 (5 bases). Germline lookup yields CDR1 SGHTA and CDR2 FQGNSA. This CDR3 is built from 14 residues. V was cut by 3 bases and J by 6 bases, with 13 bases left in between. The DNA of the CDR3 is TGTGCCAGCAGCTTGGAGGACCTCCGCGATACGCAGTATTTT. Residues: CASSLEDLRDTQYF.

This clonotype was counted ten times or more. The rearrangement joins TRBV12-3 or TRBV12-4 to TRBJ2-3, with D perhaps assigned TRBD1 or TRBD2 (7 bases each). V lost 7 bases to trimming and J lost 1 base, with 24 bases between them. The CDR3 length is 18 residues. The CDR3 region is CASIHIGAAGGGTDTQYF. In nucleotides, the CDR3 is TGTGCCAGCATTCACATCGGGGCGGCAGGGGGGGGCACAGATACGCAGTATTTT.

The rearrangement links TRBV5-4 to TRBJ2-2; 12 positions match TRBD2. Germline loops: CDR1 SGHNT, CDR2 YYREEE (reference sequence). V gave up 4 bases and J gave up 4 bases; unmatched junction bases: 5. This CDR3 comprises 16 residues. The CDR3 reads CASSLGLAGITGELFF. The CDR3 DNA reads TGTGCCAGCAGCCTCGGACTAGCGGGAATCACCGGGGAGCTGTTTTTT.

The table lists this clonotype with many counts. V and J are TRBV27 and TRBJ1-4; 7 bases fit TRBD1. Losses at the gene ends were 0 bases for V and 4 bases for J; bases not matched to a gene: 11. CDR1 MNHEY and CDR2 SMNVEV come from the germline V gene (reference sequence). This CDR3 is 18 amino acids long. Here the CDR3 DNA reads TGTGCCAGCAGTTTATCCAGGGGGGGAGGGAGGCTTAATGAAAAACTGTTTTTT. Its translation is CASSLSRGGGRLNEKLFF.

This clonotype was seen many times. This chain connects TRBV7-9 to TRBJ2-1; D is unresolved. The V and J ends lost 1 base and 6 bases respectively, with 4 bases between them. Germline V CDR1 and CDR2: SEHNR, FQNEAQ (reference sequence). The CDR3 has 12 amino acids. CDR3 sequence: CASSLGTNEQFF. CDR3 bases: TGTGCCAGCAGCTTAGGGACCAATGAGCAGTTCTTC.

The sample holds a few counts of this clonotype. The V and J genes are TRBV6-1 and TRBJ2-2, with TRBD2 matching over 9 bases. Germline CDR1 and CDR2: MNHNS and SASEGT. V dropped 10 bases and J dropped 6; count of bases not matched to a gene: 6. This CDR3 has 13 residues. This chain's CDR3 is CATWTSEAGELFF. CDR3 coding DNA: TGTGCCACCTGGACTAGCGAGGCCGGGGAGCTGTTTTTT.

This clonotype showed up many times. The J gene is TRBJ1-1, the V gene TRBV5-1; TRBD1 matches at 8 bases. The V gene's germline CDR1 is SGHRS and CDR2 YFSETQ. The junction had 12 bases not matched to a gene; V was cut back by 4 bases and J by 4 bases. The length of the CDR3 is 16 residues. The CDR3 loop reads CASSDGPTGVPTEAFF. CDR3 bases: TGCGCCAGCAGCGACGGTCCGACAGGGGTCCCCACTGAAGCTTTCTTT.

The sample holds a few counts of this clonotype. The chain carries TRBV13 and TRBJ2-5; 16 nucleotides agree with TRBD2. The V gene's germline CDR1 is PRHDT and CDR2 FYEKMQ (reference sequence). The CDR3 covers 17 residues. V trimming: 5 bases; J trimming: 1 base; junction bases outside the gene matches: 4. The CDR3 region has the DNA TGTGCCAGCAGCCTTGGGACTAGCGGGAGGGCCCAAGAGACCCAGTACTTC. Translation gives CASSLGTSGRAQETQYF.

This clonotype was observed at least ten times. The chain recombines TRBV27 with TRBJ2-1; tentatively, D is TRBD1 (6 bases). The germline V gene encodes CDR1 MNHEY and CDR2 SMNVEV (reference sequence). V lost 5 bases, J lost 7 bases, and 18 bases lay in between. CDR3 length: 15 residues. Here the CDR3 DNA reads TGTGCCAGCAGTCTAGACAGGCCGGCCGGAAATGAGCAGTTCTTC. Its translation is CASSLDRPAGNEQFF.

This clonotype occurred a few times. The V and J genes are TRBV9 and TRBJ1-5; a possible D gene is TRBD1 (5 bases). This CDR3 region has 16 residues. Germline V gives CDR1 SGDLS, CDR2 YYNGEE. V was shortened by 4 bases and J by 3 bases, with 17 bases between the two germline ends. The CDR3 region is CASSPGAGGYNQPQHF. CDR3 in DNA: TGTGCCAGCAGCCCCGGGGCAGGAGGATACAATCAGCCCCAGCATTTT.

This clonotype was counted many times. This chain uses TRBV20-1 with TRBJ2-5, with D possibly TRBD2 on 6 matching bases. The CDR3 has 16 residues. V was cut by 3 bases and J by 5 bases, with 22 bases left in between. Germline-derived CDR1 and CDR2 are DFQATT and SNEGSKA (reference sequence). In nucleotides, the CDR3 is TGCAGTGCTAGCCCTCGGGAGAGATTGGCGGAGGAGACCCAGTACTTC. Its protein is CSASPRERLAEETQYF.

The rearrangement uses TRBV5-4 and TRBJ2-7, with D possibly being TRBD1 (5 bases). Germline V lookup: CDR1 SGHNT, CDR2 YYREEE (reference sequence). CDR3 length: 14 residues. Trimming removed 3 bases from V and 5 bases from J, with 15 bases in between. CDR3 coding DNA: TGTGCCAGCAGCTCCATCAGGACACCCAACGAGCAGTACTTC. It specifies CASSSIRTPNEQYF.

The V and J genes are TRBV12-3 or TRBV12-4 and TRBJ1-2; 7 bases agree with TRBD1. V lost 1 base and J lost 4; bases outside the gene matches: 0. The CDR3 is made up of 13 amino acids. CDR3 DNA: TGTGCCAGCAGTTTAGACAGGGGCTATGGCTACACCTTC. It encodes CASSLDRGYGYTF.

The gene calls are TRBV30 and TRBJ2-7; TRBD1 matches 7 bases. Trimming at V came to 0 bases and at J to 5 bases, leaving 1 base not matched to a gene. The CDR3 runs to 12 residues. Germline V gene lookup returns CDR1 GTSNPN and CDR2 SVGIG (reference sequence). The CDR3 sequence is CAWSVQGNEQYF. The CDR3 nucleotides read TGTGCCTGGAGTGTACAGGGGAACGAGCAGTACTTC.

This clonotype was picked up many times. This sequence joins TRBV5-1 and TRBJ1-2; no firm D call. V was pared by 4 bases and J by 2 bases, with 3 bases between. Per the germline V gene, CDR1 is SGHRS and CDR2 is YFSETQ. This CDR3 is 11 amino acids long. CDR3 residues: CASSGNYGYTF. In DNA, the CDR3 is TGCGCCAGCAGCGGGAACTATGGCTACACCTTC.

This clonotype occurred a few times. The chain couples TRBV7-2 to TRBJ2-1; 8 bases are a match to TRBD1. Germline V gene lookup returns CDR1 SGHTA and CDR2 FQGNSA. This CDR3 comprises 15 residues. After removal of 4 bases from V and 2 bases from J, the junction contained 4 bases not matched to a gene. CDR3 in amino acids: CASSWLQGAYNEQFF. CDR3 nucleotide sequence: TGTGCCAGCAGCTGGCTACAGGGGGCCTACAATGAGCAGTTCTTC. The variable domain in full, completed from reference TRBV7-2 and TRBJ2-1, reads GAGVSQSPSNKVTEKGKDVELRCDPISGHTALYWYRQSLGQGLEFLIYFQGNSAPDKSGLPSDRFSAERTGGSVSTLTIQRTQQEDSAVYLCASSWLQGAYNEQFFGPGTRLTVL.

This clonotype showed up many times. This rearrangement joins TRBV27 to TRBJ2-1; D may be TRBD2 (5 bases). Germline V CDR1 and CDR2: MNHEY, SMNVEV (reference sequence). V was shortened by 5 bases and J by 0 bases, with 17 bases between the two germline ends. This CDR3 is built from 17 residues. The CDR3 reads CASSPSGVALSYNEQFF. CDR3 in DNA: TGTGCCAGCAGTCCCTCCGGGGTAGCCCTCTCCTACAATGAGCAGTTCTTC.

There are many counts of this clonotype. This chain uses TRBV4-2 with TRBJ2-1; TRBD2 matches 13 bases. The germline CDR1 and CDR2 sequences are LGHNA and YNFKEQ. The CDR3 is made up of 17 amino acids. The ends lost 8 bases at V and 5 bases at J; junction bases unmatched: 12. As DNA, the CDR3 is TGTGCCAGCGTTGGGACTAGCGGGAAAAGGGCTGACAATGAGCAGTTCTTC. This sequence encodes CASVGTSGKRADNEQFF.